One and the same sample provided the 10 T cell receptor beta chains below, sequenced in a study of OX40 agonist ivuxolimab in advanced cancers. Libraries were prepared by immunoSEQ multiplex PCR; TCRdb keeps only in-frame clonotypes and omits some of them. This table has tens of thousands of clones, approximately 72% appearing once. Sequencing was performed on CD4+ or CD8+ T cells sorted from blood, taken in a trial of the OX40 agonist ivuxolimab. The receptors were sampled from an adult with an advanced solid tumor such as melanoma, head and neck, liver or kidney cancer.

J is TRBJ2-3 and V is TRBV15, with D perhaps matching TRBD1 (6 bases). This CDR3 contains 16 residues. Germline CDR1 LNHNV, CDR2 YYDKDF (reference sequence). Trimming removed 1 base at V and 2 bases at J, with 13 bases between. CDR3 residues: CATSRAGVSSTDTQYF. CDR3 in DNA: TGTGCCACCAGCAGAGCAGGGGTTTCTTCCACAGATACGCAGTATTTT. The complete variable domain, with remaining parts taken from reference TRBV15 and TRBJ2-3, reads DAMVIQNPRYQVTQFGKPVTLSCSQTLNHNVMYWYQQKSSQAPKLLFHYYDKDFNNEADTPDNFQSRRPNTSFCFLDIRSPGLGDTAMYLCATSRAGVSSTDTQYFGPGTRLTVL.

The V and J genes are TRBV10-3 and TRBJ1-1, with D perhaps matching TRBD1 (5 bases). The germline CDR1 and CDR2 sequences are ENHRY and SYGVKD. V lost 8 bases, J lost 0 bases, and 10 bases lay in between. The CDR3 is 13 residues long. CDR3 bases: TGTGCCATCGGGGGTCCTATGAACACTGAAGCTTTCTTT. The encoded protein is CAIGGPMNTEAFF.

The chain is built from TRBV9 and TRBJ1-2; no definite D call. The CDR3 is made up of 12 amino acids. Germline-derived CDR1 and CDR2 are SGDLS and YYNGEE. V shed 4 bases and J shed 5 bases, with 9 bases lying between them. The CDR3 region has the DNA TGTGCCAGCAGCCGAGAAGTATATGGCTACACCTTC. Amino acids: CASSREVYGYTF.

The chain recombines TRBV25-1 with TRBJ2-1; tentatively, D is TRBD1 (6 bases). Germline CDR1 is MGHDK and CDR2 is SYGVNS. CDR3 length equals 12 residues. V was shortened by 9 bases and J by 9 bases, with 15 bases between the two germline ends. The CDR3 loop is CASAGTHGEQFF. CDR3 DNA: TGTGCCAGTGCCGGGACACACGGTGAGCAGTTCTTC.

This chain uses TRBV6-6 with TRBJ2-2; TRBD1 might be the D (6 bases). The CDR3 is made up of 14 amino acids. Trimming cost V 7 bases and J 1 base, with 10 bases left between them. CDR1 is MNHNY, CDR2 SVGAGI, per germline (reference sequence). CDR3 nucleotides: TGTGCCAGCATAAAAGGGGGGAACACCGGGGAGCTGTTTTTT. The encoded protein is CASIKGGNTGELFF.

J is TRBJ2-7 and V is TRBV6-6; 7 bases fit TRBD1. Trimming at V came to 5 bases and at J to 3 bases, leaving 10 bases not matched to a gene. Germline V gene sequence: CDR1 MNHNY, CDR2 SVGAGI (reference sequence). The length of the CDR3 is 15 residues. CDR3 sequence (DNA): TGTGCCAGCAGTACTCCTCGGGGACAGCACTACGAGCAGTACTTC. It specifies CASSTPRGQHYEQYF.

The CDR3 sequence is CASSPQPTGDTQYF. CDR3 bases: TGTGCCAGCTCACCACAGCCCACCGGAGATACGCAGTATTTT. V and J are TRBV18 and TRBJ2-3; D remains unclear. The V and J ends lost 1 base and 5 bases respectively, with 10 bases between them. The CDR3 runs 14 residues. Germline V CDR1 and CDR2: KGHSH, LQKENI.

This clone was observed a few times. The J gene is TRBJ2-2, the V gene TRBV5-1; D unresolved. Looked up from germline, CDR1 is SGHRS and CDR2 is YFSETQ. The CDR3 runs 14 residues. V was cut by 2 bases and J by 4 bases, with 9 bases left in between. CDR3 region: CASSLGGSTGELFF. The CDR3 nucleotides are TGCGCCAGCAGCTTAGGCGGAAGCACCGGGGAGCTGTTTTTT.

The chain has TRBV30 and TRBJ2-3, with a possible D match to TRBD2 (6 bases). The germline V gene has CDR1 GTSNPN and CDR2 SVGIG (reference sequence). There are 14 residues in the CDR3. The V end lost 4 bases, the J end lost 7 bases, and 18 bases lay between the germline ends. CDR3: CAWMHGRGVNTQYF. The CDR3 DNA reads as TGTGCCTGGATGCACGGGCGGGGTGTGAATACGCAGTATTTT.

This clone was found a few times. The junction departs from germline at one end; a sequencing error may be responsible. The chain couples TRBV12-5 to TRBJ2-1; unclear D gene. Germline assignment: CDR1 LGHNT and CDR2 FRNRAP. The CDR3 runs to 13 residues. CDR3 DNA: TGTGCTAGTGGCAATTCACACCGGGCCCCAAGGATCTTC. It codes for CASGNSHRAPRIF.